This entry concerns a single TCR beta chain. The repertoire was sequenced with immunoSEQ multiplex PCR; TCRdb's copy has only in-frame clones and lacks some. In the table there are some 110,000 clones, more than 80% of which are singletons. Germline CDR1 KGHSH, CDR2 LQKENI. Trimming took 1 base from V and 5 from J; bases not matched to a gene: 10. The CDR3 totals 18 residues. This entry comes from a study of T cell changes during pregnancy in multiple sclerosis. The input for sequencing was peripheral blood, taken before pregnancy. V usage is TRBV18 and J usage is TRBJ2-7, with 14 bases lining up with TRBD2. The receptor's source is a female donor with multiple sclerosis, enrolled in a pregnancy study. The CDR3 bases are TGTGCCAGCTCACCACTTTCGACTAGCGGGAGGGCAGGGAACGAGCAGTACTTC. The encoded protein is CASSPLSTSGRAGNEQYF.